The entry below gives a single T cell receptor (beta chain) sequence along with its context. The antigen is unknown. A junction end diverges from the germline sequence, so it may reflect a read error. The data were obtained in a study of cytomegalovirus exposure and HLA in healthy donors. The PCR was carried out with 60 Vbeta primers and 13 Jbeta primers. Assay used: immunoSEQ multiplex PCR; TCRdb lists only in-frame clones, some missing. Of about 190,000 clones listed, roughly 81% are singletons. CDR1 and CDR2 (germline): SEHNR, FQNEAQ (reference sequence). The CDR3 spans 17 residues. Findings and caveats of the study: CMV serostatus stood as the only immune exposure information on hand. Exclusion applied to some V segments, including TRBV6-2 and TRBV6-3, as they were indistinguishable. Across donors, most TCRs were seen rarely, yet some public ones were widespread.

Sequencing was carried out using PBMCs. The receptor comes from a woman in her thirties in good health and CMV-seropositive. This rearrangement joins TRBV7-9 to TRBJ1-1, with 11 bases fitting TRBD1. CDR3 residues: CSSSLAGQGALNTEAFF. CDR3 coding DNA: TGTTCCAGCAGCTTAGCCGGACAGGGGGCCTTGAACACTGAAGCTTTCTTT.